These 8 T cell receptor beta chains originate from one sample sequenced in a study of T cell changes during pregnancy in multiple sclerosis. The data were produced by immunoSEQ multiplex PCR, yet TCRdb's version contains in-frame clones alone and is incomplete. Here the sample spans about 24,000 clones, about nine tenths being singletons. The starting material was CD8+ T cells from peripheral blood mononuclear cells, obtained in the first trimester of pregnancy. These receptors were taken from a female donor in good health, enrolled as a control in a pregnancy study.

The chain carries TRBV5-4 and TRBJ1-2; D ambiguous. Germline CDR1 reads SGHNT; CDR2 reads YYREEE (reference sequence). The CDR3 runs to 12 residues. Trimming cost V 2 bases and J 7 bases, with 9 bases left between them. CDR3 amino acids: CASSLYSSGYTF. The CDR3 DNA reads as TGTGCCAGCAGCTTATATAGCTCTGGCTACACCTTC.

This clone has just one count. V gene TRBV11-2 combines with J gene TRBJ1-1, with 9 bases lining up with TRBD1. The CDR3 runs 15 residues. With V trimmed by 1 base and J by 3 bases, 3 bases remained unmatched. Germline assignment: CDR1 SGHAT and CDR2 FQNNGV. CDR3 nucleotides: TGTGCCAGCAGCTTAGGGGGACAGGGATACACTGAAGCTTTCTTT. This gives the protein CASSLGGQGYTEAFF.

This clone was seen more than once but under ten times. V usage is TRBV7-9 and J usage is TRBJ2-7; D might be TRBD2 (6 bases). CDR1 and CDR2 (germline): SEHNR, FQNEAQ (reference sequence). V lost 5 bases to trimming and J lost 3 bases, with 20 bases between them. The length of the CDR3 is 16 residues. The CDR3 region has the DNA TGTGCCAGCAGCCATAGCCGGGACTCCAGCGACTACGAGCAGTACTTC. This codes for CASSHSRDSSDYEQYF.

The V call is TRBV9, the J call TRBJ1-5; D ambiguous. The germline V gene has CDR1 SGDLS and CDR2 YYNGEE. V was pared by 3 bases and J by 4 bases, with 8 bases between. The CDR3 sequence is 13 residues long. The CDR3 nucleotides read TGTGCCAGCAGCGGCGACGGGAATCAGCCCCAGCATTTT. It specifies CASSGDGNQPQHF.

CDR3 amino acids: CATQPSPSGGSDTQYF. DNA of the CDR3: TGCGCCACCCAGCCAAGCCCTAGCGGGGGGTCGGATACGCAGTATTTT. This chain joins TRBV4-3 and TRBJ2-3; 11 nucleotides agree with TRBD2. Germline assignment: CDR1 LGHNA and CDR2 YSLEER. The V and J ends lost 10 bases and 6 bases, in that order; junction bases with no gene match: 15. The CDR3 covers 16 residues.

The V gene is TRBV4-1, the J gene TRBJ2-3, with D maybe TRBD1 (7 bases). The V gene lost 3 bases and the J gene lost 3 bases, with 16 bases spanning the gap. Germline V CDR1 and CDR2: MGHRA, YSYEKL. The CDR3 is 16 amino acids. The chain's CDR3 is CASSQGGQARTDTQYF. CDR3 in DNA: TGCGCCAGCAGCCAGGGAGGACAGGCCAGGACAGATACGCAGTATTTT.

This clone appeared once. The chain joins TRBV10-3 to TRBJ2-1, with D possibly matching TRBD2 (6 bases). Germline V gives CDR1 ENHRY, CDR2 SYGVKD. V was clipped by 6 bases and J by 2 bases, with 17 bases between them. The CDR3 spans 16 residues. Written as DNA, the CDR3 is TGTGCCATCAGCGAGGGAGGTGAAGGAACCTACAATGAGCAGTTCTTC. Protein product: CAISEGGEGTYNEQFF.

This chain connects TRBV4-3 to TRBJ1-4; 7 bases are a match to TRBD1. CDR3 length: 15 amino acids. The V gene end was trimmed by 4 bases and the J gene end by 4 bases; junction bases not matched to a gene: 6. CDR1 and CDR2 (germline): LGHNA, YSLEER. The chain's CDR3 is CASSLAGGFNEKLFF. Here the CDR3 DNA reads TGCGCCAGCAGCCTAGCAGGGGGATTTAATGAAAAACTGTTTTTT.